The present T cell receptor (beta chain) was sequenced within a study of early T cells in non-severe SARS-CoV-2 infection. Overall study: Bulk RNA from unsorted whole blood was sequenced; chains were unpaired.

This clonotype qualifies as medium-sized. The target antigen is unknown. Germline loops: CDR1 DFQATT, CDR2 SNEGSKA (reference sequence). The germline V and J ends were trimmed by 2 bases and 3 bases, with 11 bases remaining between them. The CDR3 length is 13 residues. Whole-study findings and limits: VDJdb matching skewed toward anti-spike CD8 responses, missing private and CD4 specificities.

Attached unique molecular identifiers marked individual cDNA molecules. Via MiXCR, TCRdb re-called the 5' RACE reads, giving one row per CDR3 protein. The sample lists tens of thousands of distinct CDR3 sequences, nearly 5% seen once, with 6.6% in the top ten. The chain has TRBV20-1 and TRBJ2-7; no reliable D call. The clonotype was recovered from an adult who was a healthcare worker with PCR-confirmed SARS-CoV-2 infection or an uninfected control (not recorded which). The sample was whole blood. CDR3 DNA: TGCAGTGCTAGAAAAGACTCAAGCTACGAGCAGTACTTC. It is translated as CSARKDSSYEQYF.